What follows are 3 T cell receptor beta chains derived from one specimen sequenced in a study of cytomegalovirus exposure and HLA in healthy donors. Profiling relied on immunoSEQ multiplex PCR, and the TCRdb table lists in-frame clones only, not all of them. Of about 280,000 clones listed, 88% were seen once; the top ten hold approximately 0.9%. Sequencing was carried out using PBMCs. The receptors were gathered from a young woman in good health and CMV-seronegative.

The J gene is TRBJ1-1, the V gene TRBV25-1; D is ambiguous. The ends were cut back, 3 bases at V and 7 bases at J, with 12 bases in the middle. Germline V gives CDR1 MGHDK, CDR2 SYGVNS. The CDR3 contains 13 residues. CDR3 DNA: TGTGCCAGCAGTGACGGGGTTCTGAGTGAAGCTTTCTTT. This encodes CASSDGVLSEAFF.

This clone was observed once. The rearrangement joins TRBV5-1 to TRBJ2-1; 10 bases map to TRBD2. With V trimmed by 4 bases and J by 8 bases, 12 bases remained unmatched. The CDR3 is 16 residues long. The V gene's germline CDR1 is SGHRS and CDR2 YFSETQ. As DNA, the CDR3 is TGCGCCAGCAGCGCGAATCCAGCGGGAGGGCCCTATGAGCAGTTCTTC. Translation gives CASSANPAGGPYEQFF.

The genes are TRBV4-2 and TRBJ2-2, with TRBD2 matching 10 bases. The CDR3 sequence is 16 residues long. Trimming removed 6 bases from V and 7 bases from J; junction bases left unmatched: 11. Germline CDR1 LGHNA, CDR2 YNFKEQ. Here the CDR3 DNA reads TGTGCCAGCAGTCCTGAAGCGGGAGGGCCTGGCGGGGAGCTGTTTTTT. Its protein is CASSPEAGGPGGELFF.